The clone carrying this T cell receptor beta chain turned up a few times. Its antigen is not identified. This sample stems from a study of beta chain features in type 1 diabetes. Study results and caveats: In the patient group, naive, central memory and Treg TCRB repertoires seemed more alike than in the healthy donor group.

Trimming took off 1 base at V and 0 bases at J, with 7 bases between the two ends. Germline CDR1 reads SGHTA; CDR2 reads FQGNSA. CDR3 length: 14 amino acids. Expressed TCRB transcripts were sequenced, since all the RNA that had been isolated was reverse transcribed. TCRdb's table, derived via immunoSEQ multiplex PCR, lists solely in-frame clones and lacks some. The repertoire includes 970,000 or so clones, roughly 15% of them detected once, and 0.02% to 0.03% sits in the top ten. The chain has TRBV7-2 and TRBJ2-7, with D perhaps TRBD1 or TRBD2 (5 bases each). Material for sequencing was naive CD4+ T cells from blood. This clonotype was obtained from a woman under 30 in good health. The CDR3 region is CASSLGDHSYEQYF. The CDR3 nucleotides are TGTGCCAGCAGCTTAGGGGACCACTCCTACGAGCAGTACTTC.